These 3 T cell receptor beta chains were sequenced from one sample in a study of T cell repertoires in cytomegalovirus infection. Antigen specificity for these receptors is unknown. One entry per CDR3 protein results from TCRdb running MiXCR on the reads. The sample lists about half a million distinct CDR3 sequences; 30% to 40% were seen once. Sequencing was performed on cultured PBMCs, taken from culture after CMV antigen stimulation. The receptors shown here come from a human donor in good health (CMV status not recorded). Some clones in this sample may be carry-over from other donors' samples.

This chain uses TRBV27 with TRBJ2-5, with D possibly TRBD2 on 6 matching bases. The germline CDR1 and CDR2 sequences are MNHEY and SMNVEV (reference sequence). The CDR3 covers 14 residues. Trimming shortened V by 0 bases and J by 5 bases, and 10 bases separated the two germline ends. The CDR3 region has the DNA TGTGCCAGCAGTTTATCAGGGACTGGGGAGACCCAGTACTTC. Protein sequence: CASSLSGTGETQYF.

V and J are TRBV12-3 or TRBV12-4 and TRBJ1-3, with a weak D call TRBD1 (5 bases). CDR3 length: 13 amino acids. Trimming removed 6 bases at V and 0 bases at J, with 6 bases between. The CDR3 region is CASRTDSGNTIYF. CDR3 DNA sequence: TGTGCCAGCAGGACAGACTCTGGAAACACCATATATTTT.

This clonotype came up a few times. V gene TRBV20-1 combines with J gene TRBJ2-3; 8 bases match TRBD1. Germline V gene sequence: CDR1 DFQATT, CDR2 SNEGSKA (reference sequence). After removal of 3 bases from V and 6 bases from J, the junction contained 11 bases not matched to a gene. The CDR3 covers 15 residues. The CDR3 sequence: CSASGTGVRRDTQYF. CDR3 in DNA: TGCAGTGCTAGTGGGACAGGCGTGCGGCGGGATACGCAGTATTTT.